This entry concerns a single TCR beta chain. The germline gives CDR1 ENHRY, CDR2 SYGVKD. CDR3 size: 16 residues. With V trimmed by 0 bases and J by 5 bases, 3 bases remained unmatched. This entry is derived from a study of T cell changes during pregnancy in multiple sclerosis. This table comes from immunoSEQ multiplex PCR, and its TCRdb copy is limited to in-frame clones, with some not included. The table shows more than 10,000 clones, with 88% occurring only once. The source is a female donor with multiple sclerosis, enrolled in a pregnancy study. This rearrangement joins TRBV10-3 to TRBJ2-1, with 11 nucleotides matching TRBD2. Material: CD8+ T cells from peripheral blood mononuclear cells, obtained in the first trimester of pregnancy. This chain's CDR3 is CAISESPSGGNNEQFF. CDR3 bases: TGTGCCATCAGTGAGTCGCCTAGCGGGGGGAACAATGAGCAGTTCTTC.